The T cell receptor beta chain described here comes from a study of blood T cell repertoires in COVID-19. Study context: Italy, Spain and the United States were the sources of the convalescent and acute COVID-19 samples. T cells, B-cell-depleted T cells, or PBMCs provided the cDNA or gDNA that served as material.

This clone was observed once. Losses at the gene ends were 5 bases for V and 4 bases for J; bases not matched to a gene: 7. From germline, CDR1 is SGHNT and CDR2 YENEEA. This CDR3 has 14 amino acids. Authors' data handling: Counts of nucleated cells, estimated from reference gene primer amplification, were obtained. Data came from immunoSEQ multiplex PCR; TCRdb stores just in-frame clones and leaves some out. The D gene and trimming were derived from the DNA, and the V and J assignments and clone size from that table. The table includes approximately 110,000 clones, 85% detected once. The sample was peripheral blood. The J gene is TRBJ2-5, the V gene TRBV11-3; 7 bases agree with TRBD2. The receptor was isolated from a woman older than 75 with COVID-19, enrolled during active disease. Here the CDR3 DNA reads TGTGCCAGCAGCCCCGGGGGGATTGGAGAGACCCAGTACTTC. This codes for CASSPGGIGETQYF.